The T cell receptor (beta chain) described here comes from a study of patients and donors after allogeneic stem cell transplantation. Via MiXCR, TCRdb re-called the RT-PCR reads, giving one row per CDR3 protein. Here the sample spans 37,000 or so distinct CDR3 sequences, roughly 30% being singletons. This clonotype was counted only a few times. Source material: blood, either unsorted or a sorted T cell fraction (not recorded which). The sequence was obtained from a human donor who was either an allogeneic HSCT recipient or a stem cell or donor lymphocyte infusion donor (not recorded which). It is not recorded whose cells these are; they may come from a transplant donor.

The CDR3 DNA reads as TGTGCCAGCAGTCGGCAGCCGGAGGGGGAGCAGTTCTTC. It codes for CASSRQPEGEQFF. This chain uses TRBV6-5 with TRBJ2-1; the D gene is possibly TRBD2 (6 bases). CDR3 length equals 13 residues. V was shortened by 5 bases and J by 10 bases, with 15 bases between the two germline ends. Germline lookup yields CDR1 MNHEY and CDR2 SVGAGI.